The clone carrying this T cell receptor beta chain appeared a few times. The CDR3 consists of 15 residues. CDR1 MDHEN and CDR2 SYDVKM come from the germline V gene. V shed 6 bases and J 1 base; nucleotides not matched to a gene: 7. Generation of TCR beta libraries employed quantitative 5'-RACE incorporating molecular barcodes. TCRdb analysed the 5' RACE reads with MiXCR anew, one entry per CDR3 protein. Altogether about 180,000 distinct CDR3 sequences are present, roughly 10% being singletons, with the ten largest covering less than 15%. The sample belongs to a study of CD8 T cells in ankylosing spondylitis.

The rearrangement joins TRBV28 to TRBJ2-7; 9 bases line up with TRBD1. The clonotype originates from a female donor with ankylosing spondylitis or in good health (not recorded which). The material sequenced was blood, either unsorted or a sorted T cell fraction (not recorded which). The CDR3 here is CASSPDRGGSYEQYF. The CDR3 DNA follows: TGTGCCAGCAGCCCAGACAGGGGGGGATCCTACGAGCAGTACTTC. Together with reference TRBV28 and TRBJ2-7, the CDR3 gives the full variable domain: DVKVTQSSRYLVKRTGEKVFLECVQDMDHENMFWYRQDPGLGLRLIYFSYDVKMKEKGDIPEGYSVSREKKERFSLILESASTNQTSMYLCASSPDRGGSYEQYFGPGTRLTVT.